This is a list of T cell receptor beta chains from one sample in a study of naive and memory T cell subsets. TCRdb ran MiXCR on the UMI-ligation and nested PCR reads and lists one entry per CDR3 protein. This repertoire shows roughly 140,000 distinct CDR3 sequences, approximately 21% found once; its top ten account for about 0.63%. The specimen sequenced was naive CD8+ T cells from blood. The source of these receptors is a human donor in good health. CDR3s include the opening cysteine and the closing phenylalanine or tryptophan. A D gene is named only where the DNA matches it firmly. Clone size, where shown, is once, few, many, or a class for clones that have expanded.

v_gene	d_gene	abundance	j_gene	CDR3nt	CDR3aa
TRBV28	-	many	TRBJ2-5	TGTGCCAGCAGTTTCGACAGGCAAGAGACCCAGTACTTC	CASSFDRQETQYF
TRBV15	-	-	TRBJ2-7	TGTGCCACCAGCCTATCGCGGACCTACGAGCAGTACTTC	CATSLSRTYEQYF
TRBV7-9	-	-	TRBJ1-1	TGTGCCAGCAGCCCGGACCGGGGGCACACTGAAGCTTTCTTT	CASSPDRGHTEAFF
TRBV27	-	few	TRBJ2-5	TGTGCCAGCAGTTTAATAGGCGGGAAAGAGACCCAGTACTTC	CASSLIGGKETQYF
TRBV4-1	-	-	TRBJ2-7	TGCGCCAGCAGCCAAGATGAGGGGCAGGGATACGAGCAGTACTTC	CASSQDEGQGYEQYF
TRBV12-3/TRBV12-4	-	few	TRBJ2-3	TGTGCCAGCAGTTTTTGGAGGGATCCAGATACGCAGTATTTT	CASSFWRDPDTQYF
TRBV5-1	TRBD2	-	TRBJ2-1	TGCGCCAGCAGTAGCGGGAGGGATTCCTACAATGAGCAGTTCTTC	CASSSGRDSYNEQFF
TRBV20-1	-	-	TRBJ1-2	TGCAGCTGTCAGGGATACTATGGCTACACCTTC	CSCQGYYGYTF
TRBV29-1	-	-	TRBJ2-7	TGCAGCGTCTACGGGGGTTATGGGGAGCAGTACTTC	CSVYGGYGEQYF
TRBV10-3	TRBD2	few	TRBJ2-7	TGTGCCATCAGTGACCGTGGACTAGCGGGGGAGGGCTACGAGCAGTACTTC	CAISDRGLAGEGYEQYF
TRBV7-8	-	-	TRBJ1-1	TGTGCCACGCTAGGTGAAATGAACACTGAAGCTTTCTTT	CATLGEMNTEAFF
TRBV4-3	TRBD2	few	TRBJ2-2	TGCGCCAGCAGCACAGCCGTCGCGGGAGGTCTTGCCGGGGAGCTGTTTTTT	CASSTAVAGGLAGELFF
TRBV6-2/TRBV6-3	TRBD1	-	TRBJ2-3	TGTGCCAGCAGCCTGGGGGTGACAGGGGGCACAGATACGCAGTATTTT	CASSLGVTGGTDTQYF
TRBV12-3/TRBV12-4	TRBD2	-	TRBJ2-3	TGTGCCAGCAGTTCTATCTTTAGGACTAGGACAGATACGCAGTATTTT	CASSSIFRTRTDTQYF
TRBV5-4	-	-	TRBJ2-1	TGTGCCAGCAGCTTCTTGGCGGGAAGCTCCTACAATGAGCAGTTCTTC	CASSFLAGSSYNEQFF
TRBV7-2	-	-	TRBJ1-1	TGTGCCAGCAGCTGGGTTGTATCAGGGAACACTGAAGCTTTCTTT	CASSWVVSGNTEAFF
TRBV28	-	few	TRBJ2-7	TGTGCCAGCAGTATAACGGTAACTACCTACGAGCAGTACTTC	CASSITVTTYEQYF
TRBV7-9	-	-	TRBJ2-7	TGTGCCAGCAGCTTAGTTCCGCTCTCCTACGAGCAGTACTTC	CASSLVPLSYEQYF
TRBV19	TRBD1	-	TRBJ1-5	TGTGCCAGTAGCTATGACAGGGGCCCGAATCAGCCCCAGCATTTT	CASSYDRGPNQPQHF
TRBV12-3/TRBV12-4	-	-	TRBJ2-3	TGTGCCAGCAGGGAAGGGACAGATACGCAGTATTTT	CASREGTDTQYF
TRBV10-1	-	few	TRBJ2-2	TGCGCCAGCAGTGGTGGGTCCACCGGGGAGCTGTTTTTT	CASSGGSTGELFF
TRBV5-6	-	-	TRBJ2-1	TGTGCCAGCTCCAGGGGTGGGGTCAATGAGCAGTTCTTC	CASSRGGVNEQFF
TRBV27	TRBD1	-	TRBJ2-7	TGTGCCAGCAGTTTCGTGACAGGGCACTACGAGCAGTACTTC	CASSFVTGHYEQYF
TRBV29-1	-	few	TRBJ2-1	TGCAGCGTTGAAGCGGGACATTCCTACAATGAGCAGTTCTTC	CSVEAGHSYNEQFF